These T cell receptor beta chains were read from a single sample in a study of breast tumors, draining lymph nodes, adjacent tissues. TCRdb fed the multiplex PCR reads into MiXCR, producing one record per CDR3 protein. Of several thousand distinct CDR3 sequences in the sample, roughly 46% were seen once. Material for sequencing was tumor-adjacent breast tissue. The receptors were sampled from a female donor with breast cancer. Some clones in this sample may be carry-over from other donors' samples. The CDR3 runs from the conserved cysteine through the conserved F or W. Each record gives: clone size, J gene, D gene, V gene, CDR3 protein, CDR3 DNA. A D gene is named only where the DNA matches it firmly. The size of a clone is reported for some rows only, either as once, few or many, or as a class for expanded clones.

clone_size: many
j_call: TRBJ1-5
d_call: -
v_call: TRBV6-5
cdr3_aa: CASSPNSNQPQHF
cdr3_nt: TGTGCCAGCAGCCCAAATAGCAATCAGCCCCAGCATTTT

clone_size: medium-sized
j_call: TRBJ2-5
d_call: -
v_call: TRBV2
cdr3_aa: CASSDSETQYF
cdr3_nt: TGTGCCAGCAGTGACAGTGAGACCCAGTACTTC

clone_size: -
j_call: TRBJ2-4
d_call: -
v_call: TRBV12-3/TRBV12-4
cdr3_aa: CASTRGSKSIQYF
cdr3_nt: TGTGCCAGCACTCGGGGCAGCAAAAGCATTCAGTACTTC

clone_size: many
j_call: TRBJ2-2
d_call: TRBD2
v_call: TRBV2
cdr3_aa: CASRTSGHTGELFF
cdr3_nt: TGTGCCAGCAGGACTAGCGGGCACACCGGGGAGCTGTTTTTT

clone_size: large
j_call: TRBJ2-5
d_call: -
v_call: TRBV7-9
cdr3_aa: CASSLAQTPHLETQYF
cdr3_nt: TGTGCCAGCAGCTTAGCACAGACCCCCCACCTGGAGACCCAGTACTTC

clone_size: -
j_call: TRBJ1-1
d_call: TRBD1
v_call: TRBV19
cdr3_aa: CASSTGQVPNTEAFF
cdr3_nt: TGTGCCAGTAGTACCGGACAGGTGCCGAACACTGAAGCTTTCTTT

clone_size: -
j_call: TRBJ2-7
d_call: TRBD2
v_call: TRBV15
cdr3_aa: CASSLTEGRERYF
cdr3_nt: TGTGCCTCCAGCCTCACGGAGGGGAGGGAGCGGTACTTC

clone_size: many
j_call: TRBJ2-5
d_call: TRBD1
v_call: TRBV28
cdr3_aa: CASRSPGTGGETQYF
cdr3_nt: TGTGCCAGCAGATCTCCCGGGACAGGGGGAGAGACCCAGTACTTC

clone_size: many
j_call: TRBJ1-6
d_call: TRBD1
v_call: TRBV27
cdr3_aa: CASSPDRGITYNSPLHF
cdr3_nt: TGTGCCAGCAGTCCCGACAGGGGGATCACCTATAATTCACCCCTCCACTTT

clone_size: many
j_call: TRBJ1-4
d_call: TRBD1
v_call: TRBV7-2
cdr3_aa: CASSYGTGINEKLFF
cdr3_nt: TGTGCCAGCAGCTATGGGACAGGGATTAATGAAAAACTGTTTTTT

clone_size: many
j_call: TRBJ2-7
d_call: -
v_call: TRBV5-4
cdr3_aa: CASSPRGGGYEQYF
cdr3_nt: TGTGCCAGCAGCCCTAGGGGGGGCGGCTACGAGCAGTACTTC

clone_size: medium-sized
j_call: TRBJ2-7
d_call: TRBD2
v_call: TRBV20-1
cdr3_aa: CSADLPSGKSYEQYF
cdr3_nt: TGCAGTGCCGACCTCCCTAGCGGGAAATCCTACGAGCAGTACTTC

clone_size: -
j_call: TRBJ2-7
d_call: -
v_call: TRBV2
cdr3_aa: CASSEEGTQSYEQYF
cdr3_nt: TGTGCCAGCAGTGAAGAGGGGACACAGTCCTACGAGCAGTACTTC

clone_size: -
j_call: TRBJ2-1
d_call: TRBD1
v_call: TRBV6-6
cdr3_aa: CASILDRDSVYNEQFF
cdr3_nt: TGTGCCAGCATCCTAGATCGGGACAGTGTCTACAATGAGCAGTTCTTC

clone_size: many
j_call: TRBJ1-5
d_call: TRBD1
v_call: TRBV30
cdr3_aa: CAWSARGQGFQPQHF
cdr3_nt: TGTGCCTGGAGTGCCAGGGGACAGGGATTTCAGCCCCAGCATTTT

clone_size: medium-sized
j_call: TRBJ2-7
d_call: -
v_call: TRBV2
cdr3_aa: CASSVEVYEQYF
cdr3_nt: TGTGCCAGCAGTGTAGAAGTCTACGAGCAGTACTTC

clone_size: -
j_call: TRBJ1-6
d_call: -
v_call: TRBV30
cdr3_aa: CAWSVQDGSHLHF
cdr3_nt: TGCGCCTGGAGTGTACAGGACGGATCACACCTCCACTTT

clone_size: -
j_call: TRBJ1-6
d_call: -
v_call: TRBV6-2/TRBV6-3
cdr3_aa: CARSPQGWNSPLHF
cdr3_nt: TGCGCCAGAAGTCCGCAGGGTTGGAATTCACCCCTCCACTTT

clone_size: medium-sized
j_call: TRBJ1-5
d_call: -
v_call: TRBV15
cdr3_aa: CATSQDNQPQHF
cdr3_nt: TGTGCCACCAGCCAAGATAATCAGCCCCAGCATTTT

clone_size: -
j_call: TRBJ2-2
d_call: -
v_call: TRBV6-5
cdr3_aa: CASSPSTTNTGELFF
cdr3_nt: TGTGCCAGCAGTCCTTCTACCACGAACACCGGGGAGCTGTTTTTT

clone_size: medium-sized
j_call: TRBJ2-7
d_call: TRBD2
v_call: TRBV7-2
cdr3_aa: CASRASGGSYEQYF
cdr3_nt: TGTGCCAGCAGAGCTAGCGGGGGAAGCTACGAGCAGTACTTC

clone_size: few
j_call: TRBJ2-3
d_call: TRBD1
v_call: TRBV27
cdr3_aa: CASSSAPGGTGSDTQYF
cdr3_nt: TGTGCCAGCAGTTCTGCGCCAGGGGGCACAGGCTCAGATACGCAGTATTTT

clone_size: many
j_call: TRBJ1-2
d_call: TRBD1
v_call: TRBV15
cdr3_aa: CATSRDGTGLFEGYTF
cdr3_nt: TGTGCCACCAGCAGAGATGGGACAGGACTTTTCGAGGGCTACACCTTC

clone_size: medium-sized
j_call: TRBJ2-7
d_call: -
v_call: TRBV20-1
cdr3_aa: CSAPPSSAYEQYF
cdr3_nt: TGCAGTGCCCCCCCCTCGAGTGCCTACGAGCAGTACTTC

clone_size: many
j_call: TRBJ2-3
d_call: TRBD2
v_call: TRBV3-1
cdr3_aa: CASSHGLAGSDTQYF
cdr3_nt: TGTGCCAGCAGCCACGGACTAGCAGGGTCGGATACGCAGTATTTT

clone_size: few
j_call: TRBJ1-1
d_call: -
v_call: TRBV19
cdr3_aa: CASRDTTEAFF
cdr3_nt: TGTGCCAGCCGGGACACCACTGAAGCTTTCTTT

clone_size: medium-sized
j_call: TRBJ2-7
d_call: -
v_call: TRBV15
cdr3_aa: CATSLTEGREQYF
cdr3_nt: TGTGCCACCAGCCTCACGGAGGGGAGGGAGCAGTACTTC

clone_size: few
j_call: TRBJ1-1
d_call: -
v_call: TRBV5-1
cdr3_aa: CASSFRGVDTEAFF
cdr3_nt: TGCGCCAGCAGCTTCAGGGGAGTTGACACTGAAGCTTTCTTT

clone_size: -
j_call: TRBJ1-5
d_call: -
v_call: TRBV20-1
cdr3_aa: CSATQGTSQPQHF
cdr3_nt: TGCAGTGCTACCCAGGGAACGAGTCAGCCCCAGCATTTT

clone_size: -
j_call: TRBJ2-5
d_call: -
v_call: TRBV15
cdr3_aa: CATSRGQETRYF
cdr3_nt: TGTGCCACCAGCAGAGGCCAAGAGACCCGGTACTTC

clone_size: -
j_call: TRBJ1-4
d_call: TRBD1
v_call: TRBV5-5
cdr3_aa: CASSSEPGQRNEKLFF
cdr3_nt: TGTGCCAGCAGCTCGGAACCGGGACAGCGCAATGAAAAACTGTTTTTT

clone_size: many
j_call: TRBJ2-4
d_call: -
v_call: TRBV7-8
cdr3_aa: CASSSGLPTEIAKNIQYF
cdr3_nt: TGTGCCAGCAGCTCGGGACTCCCAACGGAGATAGCCAAAAACATTCAGTACTTC

clone_size: many
j_call: TRBJ1-1
d_call: -
v_call: TRBV19
cdr3_aa: CASTFAVAGNTEAFF
cdr3_nt: TGTGCCAGTACTTTTGCAGTCGCAGGGAACACTGAAGCTTTCTTT

clone_size: -
j_call: TRBJ1-1
d_call: -
v_call: TRBV20-1
cdr3_aa: CSARDRGEVDPIRVNTEAFF
cdr3_nt: TGCAGTGCTAGAGATCGGGGTGAGGTCGACCCGATCCGGGTGAACACTGAAGCTTTCTTT

clone_size: medium-sized
j_call: TRBJ1-2
d_call: TRBD1
v_call: TRBV29-1
cdr3_aa: CSVDPGDRNYGYTF
cdr3_nt: TGCAGCGTTGATCCTGGGGACAGGAACTATGGCTACACCTTC

clone_size: few
j_call: TRBJ1-1
d_call: -
v_call: TRBV5-5
cdr3_aa: CASSLDGRGNTEAFF
cdr3_nt: TGTGCCAGCAGCTTGGATGGCAGGGGGAACACTGAAGCTTTCTTT

clone_size: -
j_call: TRBJ2-1
d_call: -
v_call: TRBV7-3
cdr3_aa: CASSPPGRDEQFF
cdr3_nt: TGTGCCAGCAGCCCCCCGGGCCGGGATGAACAGTTCTTC

clone_size: -
j_call: TRBJ1-6
d_call: -
v_call: TRBV9
cdr3_aa: CASSGSNSPLHF
cdr3_nt: TGTGCCAGCAGCGGCAGTAATTCACCCCTCCACTTT

clone_size: medium-sized
j_call: TRBJ2-7
d_call: TRBD1
v_call: TRBV11-2
cdr3_aa: CASSSQPTGGVPNEQYF
cdr3_nt: TGTGCCAGCAGCTCCCAGCCCACAGGGGGCGTTCCCAACGAGCAGTACTTC

clone_size: many
j_call: TRBJ2-3
d_call: -
v_call: TRBV2
cdr3_aa: CASSDDLGSTDTQYF
cdr3_nt: TGTGCCAGCAGTGATGATTTGGGGAGCACAGATACGCAGTATTTT

clone_size: once
j_call: TRBJ1-2
d_call: TRBD1
v_call: TRBV5-5
cdr3_aa: CASSIQGADGYTF
cdr3_nt: TGTGCCAGCAGCATACAGGGGGCGGATGGCTACACCTTC

clone_size: -
j_call: TRBJ2-3
d_call: -
v_call: TRBV29-1
cdr3_aa: CSVETGVVATQYF
cdr3_nt: TGCAGCGTTGAAACCGGGGTAGTCGCTACGCAGTATTTT

clone_size: few
j_call: TRBJ1-1
d_call: TRBD1
v_call: TRBV12-3/TRBV12-4
cdr3_aa: CASSRDSDTEAFF
cdr3_nt: TGTGCCAGCAGCCGGGACAGCGACACTGAAGCTTTCTTT

clone_size: many
j_call: TRBJ2-3
d_call: TRBD2
v_call: TRBV5-5
cdr3_aa: CASRLWSAGNEDTQYF
cdr3_nt: TGTGCCAGCAGGTTGTGGTCAGCGGGAAATGAAGATACGCAGTATTTT